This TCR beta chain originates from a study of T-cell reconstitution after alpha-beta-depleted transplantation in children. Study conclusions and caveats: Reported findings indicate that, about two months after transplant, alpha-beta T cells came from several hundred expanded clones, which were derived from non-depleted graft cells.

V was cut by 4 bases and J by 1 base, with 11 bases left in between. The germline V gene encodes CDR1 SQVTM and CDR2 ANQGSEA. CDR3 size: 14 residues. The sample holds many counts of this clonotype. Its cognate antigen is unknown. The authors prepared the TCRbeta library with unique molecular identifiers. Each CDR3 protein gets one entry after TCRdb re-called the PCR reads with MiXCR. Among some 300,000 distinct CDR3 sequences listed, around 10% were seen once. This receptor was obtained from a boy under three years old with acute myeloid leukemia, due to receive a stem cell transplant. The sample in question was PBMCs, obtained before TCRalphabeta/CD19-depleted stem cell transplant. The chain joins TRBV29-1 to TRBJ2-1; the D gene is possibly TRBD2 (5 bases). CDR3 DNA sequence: TGCAGCGTTGGAGGGCCGGTATCCTACAATGAGCAGTTCTTC. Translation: CSVGGPVSYNEQFF.